This TCR beta chain was retrieved from a study of blood T cell repertoires in COVID-19 (dated by TCRdb to about 2020). About the full investigation: Samples covering the acute and convalescent phases of COVID-19 were provided by collaborators in the United States, Italy and Spain. The prospective study material was composed of cDNA or gDNA derived from T cells, B-cell-depleted T cells, or PBMCs. Subjects who had been exposed to COVID-19, were actively infected with it, or had recovered from it provided the deeply sampled blood TCRbeta repertoires that made up the dataset. The repertoires were released in a freely available public database intended as a resource for research on the immune response to SARS-CoV-2. Samples were obtained from the ongoing ImmuneRACE study (first 160 participants) and from approximately 1,200 subjects provided by 6 global collaborators. The sample metadata nearly always contained a de-identified subject ID, COVID-19 status, age in years and sex. Where available, HLA class I and class II types were obtained from metadata supplied by the sample provider rather than from assay-based typing. General findings and caveats noted by the study authors: Clinical and demographic metadata were provided uncurated, with the amount varying by source and participant.

Each collaborating institution followed its own protocols to collect whole blood in K2EDTA tubes. Collaborator samples were shipped for TCRbeta analysis as frozen whole blood, isolated PBMCs, or DNA extracted from either sample type. A remark on this clone: No cognate antigen has been identified for it. No quality values exist for individual bases; no much larger clone is one base distant.

TCRbeta CDR3 regions were amplified from genomic DNA by means of the immunoSEQ Assay, a bias-controlled multiplex PCR. For the original study's pipeline: The number of nucleated cells in each sample was estimated from the amplification of reference gene primers within the assay. Sequence reads were collapsed and filtered to measure the absolute abundance of every unique TCRbeta CDR3 rearrangement. For each sample, productive Simpson clonality was calculated as the square root of Simpson's diversity index over productive rearrangements. TCRdb provides this immuneACCESS table in a form limited to in-frame rearrangements. Some clones are lacking; in checked studies, under half of them reflect an unresolved V gene, and why the rest are absent is not known. Clone size and the V and J calls come from that table; the DNA yielded D and trimming. The table for this sample lists roughly 120,000 clones; just over 75% of them were counted only once. The ten largest clones represent 3% to 4.5% of the sample.

The CDR3, cysteine through phenylalanine, is 14 amino acids long. Only CDR3 DNA remains: 42 bases, in frame from the first base. CDR1 and CDR2 (SEHNR, FQNEAQ) derive from the germline V gene (reference sequence). Ends trimmed: V by 4 bases, J by 8 bases; bases unmatched to a gene: 7. This TCR came from an elderly woman with acute or convalescent COVID-19. Specimen: peripheral blood. This receptor chain uses TRBV7-9 and TRBJ1-4; TRBD1 lines up with 7 middle nucleotides. This receptor carries the CDR3 CASSYRGMEEKLFF. The DNA sequence reads TGTGCCAGCAGCTACAGGGGAATGGAGGAAAAACTGTTTTTT.